Listed here are 19 T cell receptor beta chains from one sample, sequenced in a study of blood T cells in healthy people across ages. A second 7 to 11 cycle PCR used barcoded and J-beta primers. A single record per CDR3 protein comes from TCRdb applying MiXCR to the 5' RACE reads. Counted here are over 1,500,000 distinct CDR3 sequences, around half occurring once; the ten biggest clones make up approximately 2.1%. What was sequenced was blood. The source of these receptors is a woman aged 40 to 55 in good health.

The genes are TRBV4-2 and TRBJ2-3, with 7 bases that match TRBD2. V shed 1 base and J 0 bases; nucleotides not matched to a gene: 4. The CDR3 loop spans 16 amino acids. Per the germline V gene, CDR1 is LGHNA and CDR2 is YNFKEQ. This chain's CDR3 is CASSQAAAGSTDTQYF. The CDR3 DNA sequence: TGTGCCAGCAGCCAAGCCGCAGCGGGGAGCACAGATACGCAGTATTTT.

A note on this clonotype: One end of the junction varies from germline; a read error may be responsible. The J gene is TRBJ2-3, the V gene TRBV7-9; no clear D. The CDR3 runs 14 residues. From germline, CDR1 is SEHNR and CDR2 FQNEAQ (reference sequence). The chain's CDR3 is CAGSPPQERDTQYF. CDR3 bases: TGTGCCGGCAGCCCCCCTCAAGAACGGGATACGCAGTATTTT.

The chain is built from TRBV28 and TRBJ2-7; weak D call: TRBD1 (5 bases). Germline V gene data show CDR1 as MDHEN and CDR2 as SYDVKM. There are 16 residues in the CDR3. V was cut by 5 bases and J by 2 bases, with 19 bases left in between. Here the CDR3 DNA reads TGTGCCAGCAGTACTCCGGCGGCAGGGTCAACCTACGAGCAGTACTTC. This gives the protein CASSTPAAGSTYEQYF.

This chain connects TRBV4-3 to TRBJ1-4; D is unresolved. V lost 0 bases and J 0 bases, leaving 8 bases between the germline ends. CDR1 and CDR2 from the germline V gene are LGHNA and YSLEER. The CDR3 runs 16 residues. The CDR3 spells CASSQENTATNEKLFF. CDR3 sequence (DNA): TGCGCCAGCAGCCAAGAAAACACAGCAACTAATGAAAAACTGTTTTTT.

The V gene is TRBV2, the J gene TRBJ1-2; the D is unclear. Looked up from germline, CDR1 is SNHLY and CDR2 is FYNNEI. The CDR3 consists of 11 residues. Trimming took off 9 bases at V and 6 bases at J, with 11 bases between the two ends. CDR3 protein: CARGISDGYTF. CDR3 nucleotides: TGTGCCAGAGGGATTTCGGATGGCTACACCTTC. The full variable domain, its missing parts supplied by reference TRBV2 and TRBJ1-2, is EPEVTQTPSHQVTQMGQEVILRCVPISNHLYFYWYRQILGQKVEFLVSFYNNEISEKSEIFDDQFSVERPDGSNFTLKIRSTKLEDSAMYFCARGISDGYTFGSGTRLTVV.

A few counts support this clonotype. CDR3 sequence reads: CASSLAEHSGYTF. The CDR3 nucleotides are TGTGCCAGCAGCTTAGCCGAACATTCTGGCTACACCTTC. V is TRBV7-9 and J is TRBJ1-2; no reliable D call. Trimming stripped 0 bases from V and 7 bases from J, with 9 bases between. The CDR3 consists of 13 residues. CDR1 is SEHNR, CDR2 FQNEAQ, per germline (reference sequence).

V usage is TRBV5-1 and J usage is TRBJ2-3, with TRBD1 identical over 8 bases. With V trimmed by 2 bases and J by 2 bases, 10 bases remained unmatched. This CDR3 contains 17 residues. Germline values: CDR1 SGHRS, CDR2 YFSETQ. In DNA form, the CDR3 reads TGCGCCAGCAGCTTTGGTTTGTGGCAGGGGGCCACAGATACGCAGTATTTT. Protein product: CASSFGLWQGATDTQYF.

The chain employs TRBV6-6 and TRBJ1-2, with 12 bases that match TRBD1. After removal of 6 bases from V and 7 bases from J, the junction contained 6 bases not matched to a gene. CDR1 MNHNY and CDR2 SVGAGI come from the germline V gene (reference sequence). This CDR3 has 14 residues. The CDR3 loop is CASRGDRGPSGYTF. CDR3 DNA sequence: TGTGCCAGCAGAGGGGACAGGGGGCCTTCTGGCTACACCTTC.

The chain recombines TRBV7-9 with TRBJ1-5; 7 bases agree with TRBD1. This CDR3 contains 16 residues. Trimming took 1 base from V and 3 from J; bases not matched to a gene: 6. Germline V CDR1 and CDR2: SEHNR, FQNEAQ (reference sequence). Here the CDR3 DNA reads TGTGCCAGCAGCTTAGAGACAGGGATTTTCAATCAGCCCCAGCATTTT. Translating it yields CASSLETGIFNQPQHF. Full variable domain (rest looked up from reference TRBV7-9 and TRBJ1-5): DTGVSQNPRHKITKRGQNVTFRCDPISEHNRLYWYRQTLGQGPEFLTYFQNEAQLEKSRLLSDRFSAERPKGSFSTLEIQRTEQGDSAMYLCASSLETGIFNQPQHFGDGTRLSIL.

The genes are TRBV13 and TRBJ1-2; 7 bases match TRBD1. V shed 5 bases, J shed 2 bases, and the junction held 8 bases outside the gene matches. This CDR3 contains 15 residues. Per the germline V gene, CDR1 is PRHDT and CDR2 is FYEKMQ (reference sequence). The DNA for the CDR3 is TGTGCCAGCAGCCTCAGGGGGACAGAAAACTATGGCTACACCTTC. Protein: CASSLRGTENYGYTF. Full variable domain (rest looked up from reference TRBV13 and TRBJ1-2): AAGVIQSPRHLIKEKRETATLKCYPIPRHDTVYWYQQGPGQDPQFLISFYEKMQSDKGSIPDRFSAQQFSDYHSELNMSSLELGDSALYFCASSLRGTENYGYTFGSGTRLTVV.

The V and J genes are TRBV5-5 and TRBJ2-7; 11 positions agree with TRBD1. CDR1 and CDR2 from the germline V gene are SGHKS and YYEKEE (reference sequence). CDR3 length equals 16 residues. The J segment lost 3 bases and the V segment lost 6 bases, leaving 11 bases of the junction unmatched. The CDR3 loop reads CASISRTGTGGYEQYF. CDR3 coding DNA: TGTGCCAGCATTAGTCGTACTGGGACAGGGGGCTACGAGCAGTACTTC.

The chain has TRBV4-1 and TRBJ2-4; D remains unclear. The J call is uncertain, as TRBJ2-7 better fits the DNA end. The CDR3 runs to 16 residues. The germline gives CDR1 MGHRA, CDR2 YSYEKL. The CDR3 DNA sequence: TGCGCCAGCAGCCAAGACCACGGTCAGCGCCCATACGAGCAGTACTTC. This gives the protein CASSQDHGQRPYEQYF.

The V gene is TRBV5-1, the J gene TRBJ2-5; TRBD1 matches at 10 bases. CDR1 and CDR2 from the germline V gene are SGHRS and YFSETQ. This CDR3 spans 15 amino acids. With V trimmed by 4 bases and J by 4 bases, 7 bases remained unmatched. CDR3 nucleotides: TGCGCCAGCAGCGAGACAGGGGGCCTAAGAGAGACCCAGTACTTC. Protein: CASSETGGLRETQYF.

This clonotype was observed a handful of times. This chain links TRBV12-3 or TRBV12-4 with TRBJ2-3; tentative D call: TRBD2 (7 bases). This CDR3 has 14 amino acids. The ends were cut back, 6 bases at V and 4 bases at J, with 14 bases in the middle. CDR3 region: CASRTGGPADTQYF. The CDR3 DNA reads TGTGCCAGCAGGACGGGGGGCCCGGCAGATACGCAGTATTTT.

This clonotype has a handful of counts. This chain joins TRBV18 and TRBJ1-6, with D uncertain. Germline loops: CDR1 KGHSH, CDR2 LQKENI. The CDR3 is 13 residues long. The V and J ends lost 6 bases and 5 bases respectively, with 8 bases between them. Here the CDR3 DNA reads TGTGCCAGCTCCCCGAAAGATAATTCACCCCTCCACTTT. This encodes CASSPKDNSPLHF.

The rearrangement joins TRBV5-1 to TRBJ2-5, with D maybe TRBD2 (7 bases). The CDR3 sequence is 15 residues long. Germline CDR1 reads SGHRS; CDR2 reads YFSETQ. Trimming cost V 4 bases and J 0 bases, with 13 bases left between them. In nucleotides, the CDR3 is TGCGCCAGCAGCAGGGGGGGGGCCCACCAAGAGACCCAGTACTTC. This sequence encodes CASSRGGAHQETQYF.

This clonotype came up a few times. This sequence joins TRBV9 and TRBJ2-7, with D unresolved. The CDR3 spans 16 residues. V was cut by 1 base and J by 0 bases, with 14 bases left in between. Germline V gene data show CDR1 as SGDLS and CDR2 as YYNGEE. CDR3 DNA sequence: TGTGCCAGCAGCGTATGGTCCCTCACCTCCTCCTACGAGCAGTACTTC. Translating it yields CASSVWSLTSSYEQYF.

The V gene is TRBV6-2 or TRBV6-3, the J gene TRBJ2-7, with a tentative D call TRBD1 (5 bases). V was cut by 2 bases and J by 2 bases, with 13 bases left in between. Germline V gene data show CDR1 as MNHEY and CDR2 as SVGEGT. The CDR3 is 15 residues long. The CDR3 nucleotides are TGTGCCAGCAGTTACGTAGGGCCAGGGACCTACGAGCAGTACTTC. Its translation: CASSYVGPGTYEQYF.

The V call is TRBV7-6, the J call TRBJ2-3; D is possibly TRBD2 (7 bases). The V end lost 5 bases, the J end lost 0 bases, and 18 bases lay between the germline ends. CDR1 is SGHVS and CDR2 is FNYEAQ in the germline V gene. The CDR3 sequence is 17 residues long. The CDR3 coding sequence is TGTGCCAGCAGCCGTAGCCCCGGGGGGCCTAGCACAGATACGCAGTATTTT. It codes for CASSRSPGGPSTDTQYF.